The entry below gives a single TCR beta chain sequence along with its context. Its antigen is undetermined. Time point given: newly diagnosed GD, antithyroid drugs for less than 3 months. The TCR library was prepared using RNA isolated from PBMCs. For TCR beta, libraries came from iRepertoire HTBI primers and Arm-PCR of CDR3 regions. TCRdb analysed the multiplex PCR reads with MiXCR anew, one entry per CDR3 protein. The sample lists approximately 480,000 distinct CDR3 sequences, roughly 17% seen once, with 12% in the top ten. These data are taken from a study of regulatory T cells in long-lasting Graves disease. Findings and limits, study-wide: Patients with persistent disease showed a bias toward TRBV28, TRBJ1-2 and TRBJ2-5.

Germline values: CDR1 KGHDR, CDR2 SFDVKD. The CDR3 sequence is 14 residues long. Trimming cost V 5 bases and J 1 base, with 9 bases left between them. The same data also contributed to another study, on T cells in Graves' hyperthyroidism and ophthalmopathy. As that report states: Patients aged 18 to 65 had newly diagnosed hyperthyroidism lasting under 2 months. Diagnostic decisions used clinical symptoms, serum thyroxine and TRAb, thyroid ultrasound and orbital computed tomography.

Sequenced material: peripheral blood mononuclear cells (PBMCs), taken at new diagnosis, from a patient treated with antithyroid drugs. This TCR was recovered from a man aged 35 to 55 with Graves disease. The gene calls are TRBV24-1 and TRBJ2-3, with D possibly TRBD1 on 6 matching bases. CDR3 in DNA: TGTGCCACCAGTGCAGGGGCCGGCACAGATACGCAGTATTTT. It codes for CATSAGAGTDTQYF.